This TCR beta chain is from a study of T cells in Graves' hyperthyroidism and ophthalmopathy. There were TCR beta CDR3 regions amplified from RNA transcripts. A set of HTBI primers served as the primers for a first-round RT-PCR of the TCR CDR3. TCRdb processed the multiplex PCR reads anew with MiXCR; each CDR3 protein has one entry. The repertoire holds about 570,000 distinct CDR3 sequences, with approximately 14% as singletons. No ophthalmopathy progression within 18 months constituted stable Graves' hyperthyroidism. The patients, who ranged from 18 to 65 in age, presented with newly diagnosed hyperthyroidism lasting under 2 months. Broader study findings: From stable hyperthyroidism, ophthalmopathy was set apart by a 13 V-J model.

Losses at the gene ends were 3 bases for V and 4 bases for J; bases not matched to a gene: 7. This CDR3 is 14 amino acids long. Germline-derived CDR1 and CDR2 are SQVTM and ANQGSEA. Notes on this clonotype: Its antigen remains unknown.

The specimen was blood. The TCR was taken from a woman between 35 and 50 years old with Graves' hyperthyroidism. The chain couples TRBV29-1 to TRBJ2-3, with 7 bases that match TRBD2. The CDR3 protein is CSVDTSVRADTQYF. The CDR3 DNA reads TGCAGCGTTGACACTAGCGTGAGAGCAGATACGCAGTATTTT.